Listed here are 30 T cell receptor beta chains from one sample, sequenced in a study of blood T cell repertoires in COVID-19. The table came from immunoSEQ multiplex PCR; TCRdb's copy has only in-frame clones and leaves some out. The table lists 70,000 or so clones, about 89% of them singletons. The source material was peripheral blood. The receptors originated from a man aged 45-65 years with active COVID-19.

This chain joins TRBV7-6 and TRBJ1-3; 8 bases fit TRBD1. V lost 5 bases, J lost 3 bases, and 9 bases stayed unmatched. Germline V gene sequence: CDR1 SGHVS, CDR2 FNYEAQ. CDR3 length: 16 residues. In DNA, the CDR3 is TGTGCCAGCAGCCTGAGGGCAGGGGGCGATGGAAACACCATATATTTT. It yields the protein CASSLRAGGDGNTIYF.

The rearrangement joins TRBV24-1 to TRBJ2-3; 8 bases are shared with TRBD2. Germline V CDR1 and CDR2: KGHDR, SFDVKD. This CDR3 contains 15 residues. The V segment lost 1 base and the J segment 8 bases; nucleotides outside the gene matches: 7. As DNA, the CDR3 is TGTGCCACCAGTGATTTCACTAGCGGTCCGGGTACGCAGTATTTT. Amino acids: CATSDFTSGPGTQYF.

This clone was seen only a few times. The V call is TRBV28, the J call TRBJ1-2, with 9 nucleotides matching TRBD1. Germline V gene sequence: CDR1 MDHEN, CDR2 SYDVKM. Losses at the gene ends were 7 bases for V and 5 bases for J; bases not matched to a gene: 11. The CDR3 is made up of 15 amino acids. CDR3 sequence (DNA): TGTGCCAGCAACCGTCCGGGACAGGGAGTGTATGGCTACACCTTC. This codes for CASNRPGQGVYGYTF.

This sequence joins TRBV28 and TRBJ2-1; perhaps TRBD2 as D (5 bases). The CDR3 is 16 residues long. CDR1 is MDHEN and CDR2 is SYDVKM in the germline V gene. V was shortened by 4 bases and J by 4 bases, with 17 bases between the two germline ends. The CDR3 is CASSSPGTKFYNEQFF. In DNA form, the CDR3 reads TGTGCCAGCAGTTCTCCGGGAACTAAGTTTTACAATGAGCAGTTCTTC.

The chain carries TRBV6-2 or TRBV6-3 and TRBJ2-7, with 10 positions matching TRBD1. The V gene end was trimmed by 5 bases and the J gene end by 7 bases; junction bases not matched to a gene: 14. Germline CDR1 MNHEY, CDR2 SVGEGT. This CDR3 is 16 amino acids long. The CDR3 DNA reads TGTGCCAGCAGTCGAATGTCCGGGACAGGGGCCAGGGAGCAGTACTTC. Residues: CASSRMSGTGAREQYF.

Written as DNA, the CDR3 is TGTGCCAGCAGTGATTTAAATCCGGGGTTGGGATCACCCCTCCACTTT. It is translated as CASSDLNPGLGSPLHF. The V and J genes are TRBV6-1 and TRBJ1-6; D gene ambiguous. Germline CDR1 reads MNHNS; CDR2 reads SASEGT. The CDR3 is made up of 16 amino acids. Trimming took 3 bases from V and 10 from J, leaving 19 bases between them.

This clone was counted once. The CDR3 loop reads CASSQTGWDTDTQYF. The CDR3 region has the DNA TGTGCCAGCAGTCAAACAGGGTGGGATACAGATACGCAGTATTTT. The chain joins TRBV28 to TRBJ2-3, with D possibly being TRBD1 (6 bases). Between the trimmed V and J ends, which lost 5 bases and 3 bases, there was a span of 15 bases. The CDR3 runs to 15 residues. The germline gives CDR1 MDHEN, CDR2 SYDVKM.

The CDR3 bases are TGTGCCAGCAGCTTCGGGGGGGAGCTTGCAGCTTTCTTT. Amino acid sequence: CASSFGGELAAFF. The chain uses TRBV11-3 and TRBJ1-1; the D gene is possibly TRBD1 (5 bases). Trimming took off 3 bases at V and 10 bases at J, with 15 bases between the two ends. CDR1 SGHNT and CDR2 YENEEA come from the germline V gene. This CDR3 spans 13 amino acids.

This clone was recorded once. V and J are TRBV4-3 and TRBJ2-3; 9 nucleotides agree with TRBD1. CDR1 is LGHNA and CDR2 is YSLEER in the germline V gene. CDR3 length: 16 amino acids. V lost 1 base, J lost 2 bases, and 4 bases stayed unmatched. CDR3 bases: TGCGCCAGCAGCCAAGCTAGGACAGGGGCCACAGATACGCAGTATTTT. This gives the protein CASSQARTGATDTQYF.

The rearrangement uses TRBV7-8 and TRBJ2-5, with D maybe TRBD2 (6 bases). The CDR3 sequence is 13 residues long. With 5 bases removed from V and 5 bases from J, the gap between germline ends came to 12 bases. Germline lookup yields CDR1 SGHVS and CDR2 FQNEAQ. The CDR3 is CASSRTSIETQYF. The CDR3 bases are TGTGCCAGCAGCCGAACTAGCATCGAGACCCAGTACTTC.

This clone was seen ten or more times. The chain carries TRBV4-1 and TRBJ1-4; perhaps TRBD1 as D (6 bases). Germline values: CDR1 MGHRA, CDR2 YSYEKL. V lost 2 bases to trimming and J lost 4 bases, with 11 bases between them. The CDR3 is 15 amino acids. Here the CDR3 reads CASSQYRAVNEKLFF. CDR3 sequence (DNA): TGCGCCAGCAGCCAATACAGGGCGGTTAATGAAAAACTGTTTTTT.

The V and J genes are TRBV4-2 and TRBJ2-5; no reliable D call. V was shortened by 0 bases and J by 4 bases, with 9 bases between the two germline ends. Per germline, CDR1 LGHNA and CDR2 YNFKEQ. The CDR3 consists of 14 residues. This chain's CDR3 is CASSQDPSRETQYF. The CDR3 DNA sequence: TGTGCCAGCAGCCAAGATCCGTCGCGAGAGACCCAGTACTTC.

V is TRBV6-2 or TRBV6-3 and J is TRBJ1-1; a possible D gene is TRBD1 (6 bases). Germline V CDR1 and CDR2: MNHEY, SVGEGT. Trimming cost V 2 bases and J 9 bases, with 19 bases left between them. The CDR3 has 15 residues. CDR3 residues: CASSYVGQNNRQAFF. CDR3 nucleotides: TGTGCCAGCAGTTACGTAGGACAGAACAATAGGCAAGCTTTCTTT.

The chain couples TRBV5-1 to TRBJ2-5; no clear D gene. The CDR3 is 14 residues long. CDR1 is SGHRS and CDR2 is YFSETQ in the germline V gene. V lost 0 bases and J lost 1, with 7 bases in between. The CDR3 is CASSLEWAQETQYF. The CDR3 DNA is TGCGCCAGCAGCTTGGAGTGGGCCCAAGAGACCCAGTACTTC. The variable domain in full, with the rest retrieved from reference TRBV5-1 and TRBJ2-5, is KAGVTQTPRYLIKTRGQQVTLSCSPISGHRSVSWYQQTPGQGLQFLFEYFSETQRNKGNFPGRFSGRQFSNSRSEMNVSTLELGDSALYLCASSLEWAQETQYFGPGTRLLVL.

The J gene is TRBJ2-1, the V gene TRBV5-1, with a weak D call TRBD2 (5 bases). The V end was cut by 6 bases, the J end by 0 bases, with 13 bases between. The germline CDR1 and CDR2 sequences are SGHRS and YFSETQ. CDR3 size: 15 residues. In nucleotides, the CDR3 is TGCGCCAGCACCCCGCAACTAGACTCCTACAATGAGCAGTTCTTC. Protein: CASTPQLDSYNEQFF. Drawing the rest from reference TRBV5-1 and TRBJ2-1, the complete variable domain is KAGVTQTPRYLIKTRGQQVTLSCSPISGHRSVSWYQQTPGQGLQFLFEYFSETQRNKGNFPGRFSGRQFSNSRSEMNVSTLELGDSALYLCASTPQLDSYNEQFFGPGTRLTVL.

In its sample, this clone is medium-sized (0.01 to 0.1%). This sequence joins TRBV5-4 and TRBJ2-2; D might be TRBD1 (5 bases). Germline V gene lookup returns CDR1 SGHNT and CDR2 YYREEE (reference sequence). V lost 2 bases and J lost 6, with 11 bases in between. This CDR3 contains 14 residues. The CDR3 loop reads CASSFAGPPGELFF. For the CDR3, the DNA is TGTGCCAGCAGCTTTGCAGGGCCCCCCGGGGAGCTGTTTTTT.

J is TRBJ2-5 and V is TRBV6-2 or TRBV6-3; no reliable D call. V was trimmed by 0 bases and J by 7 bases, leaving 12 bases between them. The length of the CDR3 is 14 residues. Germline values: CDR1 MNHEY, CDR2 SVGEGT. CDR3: CASSYSKSPGTQYF. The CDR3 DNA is TGTGCCAGCAGTTACTCGAAGAGCCCGGGGACCCAGTACTTC.

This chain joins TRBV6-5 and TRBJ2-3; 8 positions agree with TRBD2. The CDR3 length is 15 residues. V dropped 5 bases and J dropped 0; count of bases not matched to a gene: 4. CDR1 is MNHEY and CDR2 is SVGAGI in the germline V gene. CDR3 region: CASSTSGLSTDTQYF. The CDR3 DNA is TGTGCCAGCAGTACTAGCGGTCTTAGCACAGATACGCAGTATTTT.

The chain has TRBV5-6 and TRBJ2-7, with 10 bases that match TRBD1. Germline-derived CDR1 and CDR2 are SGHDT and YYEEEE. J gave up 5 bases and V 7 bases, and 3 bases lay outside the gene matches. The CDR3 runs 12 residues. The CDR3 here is CASRDRGNEQYF. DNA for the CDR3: TGTGCCAGCCGGGACAGGGGCAACGAGCAGTACTTC.

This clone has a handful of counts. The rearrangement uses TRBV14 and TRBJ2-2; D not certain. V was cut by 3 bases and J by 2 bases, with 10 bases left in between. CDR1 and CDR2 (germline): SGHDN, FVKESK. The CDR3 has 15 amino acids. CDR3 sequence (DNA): TGTGCCAGCAGCCACATACAGATCAACACCGGGGAGCTGTTTTTT. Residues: CASSHIQINTGELFF. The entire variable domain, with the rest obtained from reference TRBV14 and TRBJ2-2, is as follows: EAGVTQFPSHSVIEKGQTVTLRCDPISGHDNLYWYRRVMGKEIKFLLHFVKESKQDESGMPNNRFLAERTGGTYSTLKVQPAELEDSGVYFCASSHIQINTGELFFGEGSRLTVL.

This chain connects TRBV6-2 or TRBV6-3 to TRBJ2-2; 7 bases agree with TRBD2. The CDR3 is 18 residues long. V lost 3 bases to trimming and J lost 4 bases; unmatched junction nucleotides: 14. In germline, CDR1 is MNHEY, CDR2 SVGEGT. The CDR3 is CASSYNPLAAVSTGELFF. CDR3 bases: TGTGCCAGCAGTTATAATCCCCTAGCGGCCGTTAGCACCGGGGAGCTGTTTTTT.

This chain's CDR3 is CASSPSRVQPQHF. CDR3 in DNA: TGTGCCAGCTCACCTTCCAGGGTCCAGCCCCAGCATTTT. The chain combines TRBV18 with TRBJ1-5; D perhaps matches TRBD1 (5 bases). Germline assignment: CDR1 KGHSH and CDR2 LQKENI. Trimming left V 3 bases short and J 7 bases short, with 10 bases between. CDR3 length: 13 residues.

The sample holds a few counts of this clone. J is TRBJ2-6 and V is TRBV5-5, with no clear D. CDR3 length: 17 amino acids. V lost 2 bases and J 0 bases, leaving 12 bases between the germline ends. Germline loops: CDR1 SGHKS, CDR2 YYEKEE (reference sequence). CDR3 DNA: TGTGCCAGCAGCTTAGAGGCCATCAACTCTGGGGCCAACGTCCTGACTTTC. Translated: CASSLEAINSGANVLTF.

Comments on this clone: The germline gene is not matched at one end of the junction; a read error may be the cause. Here the CDR3 reads CASSPLVLASETQYF. CDR3 nucleotide sequence: TGTGCTAGCAGCCCTTTAGTACTAGCCTCGGAGACCCAGTACTTC. V gene TRBV7-7 combines with J gene TRBJ2-5, with a tentative D call TRBD2 (6 bases). The CDR3 is 15 residues long. Germline values: CDR1 SSHAT, CDR2 FNYEAQ (reference sequence). The whole variable domain, filled in from reference TRBV7-7 and TRBJ2-5, reads GAGVSQSPRYKVTKRGQDVTLRCDPISSHATLYWYQQALGQGPEFLTYFNYEAQPDKSGLPSDRFSAERPEGSISTLTIQRTEQRDSAMYRCASSPLVLASETQYFGPGTRLLVL.

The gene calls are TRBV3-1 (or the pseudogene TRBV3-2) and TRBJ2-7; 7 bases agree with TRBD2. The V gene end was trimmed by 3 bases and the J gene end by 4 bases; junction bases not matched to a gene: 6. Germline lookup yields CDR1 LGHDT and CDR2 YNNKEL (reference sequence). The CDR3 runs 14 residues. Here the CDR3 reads CASSQTLARYEQYF. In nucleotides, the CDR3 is TGTGCCAGCAGCCAGACACTAGCGCGGTACGAGCAGTACTTC.

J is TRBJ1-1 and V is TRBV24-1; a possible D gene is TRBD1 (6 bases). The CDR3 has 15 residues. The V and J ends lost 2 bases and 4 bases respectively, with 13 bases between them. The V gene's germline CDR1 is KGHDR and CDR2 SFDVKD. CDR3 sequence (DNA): TGTGCCACCAGTGATTGGGTAGGGGGTCGCACTGAAGCTTTCTTT. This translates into CATSDWVGGRTEAFF.

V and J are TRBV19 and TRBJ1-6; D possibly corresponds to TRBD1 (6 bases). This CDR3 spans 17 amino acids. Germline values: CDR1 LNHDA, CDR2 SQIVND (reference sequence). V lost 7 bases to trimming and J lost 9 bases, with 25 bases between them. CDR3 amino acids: CASTQRGSRGIRSPLHF. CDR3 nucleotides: TGTGCCAGTACCCAGAGGGGGAGTAGGGGGATCCGTTCACCCCTCCACTTT.

The CDR3 here is CASSYRGTRNTEAFF. The CDR3 nucleotides read TGTGCCAGCAGTTATAGAGGCACCCGGAACACTGAAGCTTTCTTT. The chain recombines TRBV6-5 with TRBJ1-1; D gene ambiguous. The CDR3 is 15 residues long. The ends were cut back, 3 bases at V and 1 base at J, with 12 bases in the middle. CDR1 is MNHEY, CDR2 SVGAGI, per germline.

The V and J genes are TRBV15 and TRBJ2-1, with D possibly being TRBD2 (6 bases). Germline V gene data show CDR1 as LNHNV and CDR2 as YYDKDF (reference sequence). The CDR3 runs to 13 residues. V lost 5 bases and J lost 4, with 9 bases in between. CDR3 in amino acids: CATSAGLYNEQFF. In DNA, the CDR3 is TGTGCCACCAGCGCGGGACTTTACAATGAGCAGTTCTTC.

The DNA of the CDR3 is TGTGCCATCAGCTGGACTAGCGGGAAATCCTACGAGCAGTACTTC. It yields the protein CAISWTSGKSYEQYF. The V call is TRBV10-3, the J call TRBJ2-7; 12 bases align to TRBD2. Per germline, CDR1 ENHRY and CDR2 SYGVKD. Trimming cost V 6 bases and J 1 base; bases outside gene matches: 4. The CDR3 consists of 15 residues.